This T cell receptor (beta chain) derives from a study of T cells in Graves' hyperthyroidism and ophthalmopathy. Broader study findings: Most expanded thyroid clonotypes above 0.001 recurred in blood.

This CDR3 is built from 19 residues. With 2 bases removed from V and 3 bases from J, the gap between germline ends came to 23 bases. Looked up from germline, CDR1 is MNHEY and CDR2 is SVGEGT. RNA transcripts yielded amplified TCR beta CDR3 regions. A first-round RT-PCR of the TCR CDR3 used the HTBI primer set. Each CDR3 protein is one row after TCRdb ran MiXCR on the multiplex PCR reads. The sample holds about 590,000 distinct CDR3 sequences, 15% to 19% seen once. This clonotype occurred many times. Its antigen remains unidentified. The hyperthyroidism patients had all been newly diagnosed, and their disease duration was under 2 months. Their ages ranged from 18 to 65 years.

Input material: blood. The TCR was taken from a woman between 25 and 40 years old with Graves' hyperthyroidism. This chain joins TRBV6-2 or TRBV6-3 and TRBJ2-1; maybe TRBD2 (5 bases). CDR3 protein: CASSYPRETSPRIYNEQFF. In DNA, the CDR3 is TGTGCCAGCAGTTACCCCCGGGAAACCTCACCAAGGATCTACAATGAGCAGTTCTTC.